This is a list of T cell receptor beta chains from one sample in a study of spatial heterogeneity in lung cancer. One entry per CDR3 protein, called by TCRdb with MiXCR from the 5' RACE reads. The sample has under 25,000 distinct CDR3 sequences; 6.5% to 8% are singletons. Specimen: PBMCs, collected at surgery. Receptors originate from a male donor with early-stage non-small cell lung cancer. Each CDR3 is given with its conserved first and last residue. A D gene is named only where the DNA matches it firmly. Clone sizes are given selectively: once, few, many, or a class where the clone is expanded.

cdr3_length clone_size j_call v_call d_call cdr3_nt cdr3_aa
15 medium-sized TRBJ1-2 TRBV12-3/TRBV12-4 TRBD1 TGTGCCAGCAGTTTAGCCCCCGGGGACAGGAACGTCTACACCTTC CASSLAPGDRNVYTF
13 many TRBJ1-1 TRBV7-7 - TGTGCTAGCAGCCGCAACTTAAACACTGAAGCTTTCTTT CASSRNLNTEAFF
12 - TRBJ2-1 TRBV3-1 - TGTGCCAGCAGCCAAGCAAGGGGCAGGCAGTTCTTC CASSQARGRQFF
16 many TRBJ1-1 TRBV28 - TGTGCCAGCAGTGCCCGAAACATCAGGGTGAACACTGAAGCTTTCTTT CASSARNIRVNTEAFF
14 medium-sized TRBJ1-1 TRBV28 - TGTGCCAGCAGTCCGGGACACCAGAACACTGAAGCTTTCTTT CASSPGHQNTEAFF
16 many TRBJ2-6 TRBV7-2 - TGTGCCAGCAGCCCGGGCCCTCGGACGGGGGCCAACGTCCTGACTTTC CASSPGPRTGANVLTF
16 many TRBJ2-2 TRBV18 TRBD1 TGTGCCAGCTCACCGCGGACAGGCTGGGGCACCGGGGAGCTGTTTTTT CASSPRTGWGTGELFF
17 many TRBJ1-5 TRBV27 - TGTGCCAGCAGTTTATCAGGAGGGGGATATAGCAATCAGCCCCAGCATTTT CASSLSGGGYSNQPQHF
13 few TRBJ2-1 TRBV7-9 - TGTGCCAGCAGCAGGACACTGGAGAATGAGCAGTTCTTC CASSRTLENEQFF
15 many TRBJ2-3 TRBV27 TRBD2 TGTGCCAGCATTTCGACTAGCCCCCTCACAGATACGCAGTATTTT CASISTSPLTDTQYF
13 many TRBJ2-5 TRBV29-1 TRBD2 TGCAGCGTGGCTAGCGGGGGGCCAGAGACCCAGTACTTC CSVASGGPETQYF
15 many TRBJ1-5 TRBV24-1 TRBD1 TGTGCCACCAGTGGCTTCCAGGGGGCTGGCGGACCCCAGCATTTT CATSGFQGAGGPQHF
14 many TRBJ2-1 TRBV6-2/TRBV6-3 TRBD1 TGTGCCAGCAGAGAAGGGGGCTTGTACAATGAGCAGTTCTTC CASREGGLYNEQFF
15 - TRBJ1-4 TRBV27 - TGTGCCAGCAGTCTCTCTTGGCTTAGTAATGAAAAACTGTTTTTT CASSLSWLSNEKLFF
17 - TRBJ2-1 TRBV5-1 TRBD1 TGCGCCAGCAGCTCTTACTGGGACAGCCTATCCTACAATGAGCAGTTCTTC CASSSYWDSLSYNEQFF
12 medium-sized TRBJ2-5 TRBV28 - TGTGCCAGCAGTCGGGGGATGGAGACCCAGTACTTC CASSRGMETQYF
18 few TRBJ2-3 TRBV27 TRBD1 TGTGCCAGCAGTTTCCGACCCCCCGGGACAGGGGCCACAGATACGCAGTATTTT CASSFRPPGTGATDTQYF
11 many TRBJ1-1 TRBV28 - TGTGCCAGCAGTTATCGGGCTGAAGCTTTCTTT CASSYRAEAFF
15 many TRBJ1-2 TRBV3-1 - TGTGCCAGCAGCCAAGATCTGGCATCGGGCTATGGCTACACCTTC CASSQDLASGYGYTF
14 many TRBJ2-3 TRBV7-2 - TGTGCCAGCAGCTTAGGGATTGGCACAGATACGCAGTATTTT CASSLGIGTDTQYF
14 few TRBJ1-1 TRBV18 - TGTGCCAGCTCCCCTAATCGGATGAACACTGAAGCTTTCTTT CASSPNRMNTEAFF
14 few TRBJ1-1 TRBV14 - TGTGCCAGCAGCCAGAATCGGGATTACACTGAAGCTTTCTTT CASSQNRDYTEAFF
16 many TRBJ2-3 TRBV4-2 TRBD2 TGTGCCAGCAGCCAAGCCGGGACTAGCGTCACAGATACGCAGTATTTT CASSQAGTSVTDTQYF
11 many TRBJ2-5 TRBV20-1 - TGCAGTGAGCAGCGTCAAGAGACCCAGTACTTC CSEQRQETQYF
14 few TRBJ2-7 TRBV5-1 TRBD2 TGCGCCAGCAGCTTGACTAGCGGGAACTACGAGCAGTACTTC CASSLTSGNYEQYF
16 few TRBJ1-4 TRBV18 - TGTGCCAGCTCAGACCAGGTCGGCAGGGGCCAGTTAAAACTGTTTTTT CASSDQVGRGQLKLFF
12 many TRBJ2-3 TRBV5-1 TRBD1 TGCGCCAGCAGCTGGGACAGGGCTACGCAGTATTTT CASSWDRATQYF
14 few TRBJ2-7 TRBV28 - TGTGCCAGCAGTCGCCCCGGTGGGGTAAACGAGCAGTACTTC CASSRPGGVNEQYF
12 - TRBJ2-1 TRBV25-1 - TGTGCCAGCAGTGATGGGTCTCCCCGAGAGTTCTTC CASSDGSPREFF
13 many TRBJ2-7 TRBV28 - TGTGCCAGCAAGGGCCCGACGTCCTACGAGCAGTACTTC CASKGPTSYEQYF
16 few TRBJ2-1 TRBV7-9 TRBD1 TGTGCCAGCAGCTTAGTAGGACAGGGAAGACACAATGAGCAGTTCTTC CASSLVGQGRHNEQFF
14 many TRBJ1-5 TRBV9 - TGTGCCAGCAGCGTAGGATCCAGCAATCAGCCCCAGCATTTT CASSVGSSNQPQHF
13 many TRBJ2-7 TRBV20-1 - TGCAGTGCCGCACGGACGGGAGCCTACGAGCAGTACTTC CSAARTGAYEQYF
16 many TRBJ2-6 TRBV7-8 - TGTGCCAGCAGCTTGATACGACCCGTTGGGGCCAACGTCCTGACTTTC CASSLIRPVGANVLTF
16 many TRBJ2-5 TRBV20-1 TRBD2 TGCAGTGCCAGCCCGACTAGCGGGAGGGCCAGAGAGACCCAGTACTTC CSASPTSGRARETQYF
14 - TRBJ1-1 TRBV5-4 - TGTGCCAGCAGCCCCGGAGGGGTGGACACTGAAGCTTTCTTT CASSPGGVDTEAFF
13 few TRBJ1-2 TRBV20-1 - TGCAGTGCTAGCCCCGACAGTAACTATGGCTACACCTTC CSASPDSNYGYTF
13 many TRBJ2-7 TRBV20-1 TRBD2 TGCAGTGCTAGGAGAGCGGGAGGGAGCGAGCAGTACTTC CSARRAGGSEQYF
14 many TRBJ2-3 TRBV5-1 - TGCGCCAGCAGCTATGGGGACGACACAGATACGCAGTATTTT CASSYGDDTDTQYF
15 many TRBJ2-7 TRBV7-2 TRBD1 TGTGCCAGCAGCCTAGGGGGCTCCCTATCCTACGAGCAGTACTTC CASSLGGSLSYEQYF
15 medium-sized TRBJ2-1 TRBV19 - TGTGCCAGTAGTATAGAGGGTACCACCTACAATGAGCAGTTCTTC CASSIEGTTYNEQFF
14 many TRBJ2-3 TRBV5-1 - TGCGCCAGCAGCTTGCCCCAGGGTTCAGATACGCAGTATTTT CASSLPQGSDTQYF
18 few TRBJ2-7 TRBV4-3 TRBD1 TGCGCCAGCAGCCATCCGGGACAGCCATCTCTAGGGCCCTACGAGCAGTACTTC CASSHPGQPSLGPYEQYF
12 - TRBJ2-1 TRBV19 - TGTGCCAATAGTCCCCAGGGGGGAGAGCAGTTCTTC CANSPQGGEQFF
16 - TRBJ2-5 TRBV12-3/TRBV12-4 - TGTGCCAGCAGTCCGCGCCGATCGGGGCCCAAGGAGACCCAGTACTTC CASSPRRSGPKETQYF
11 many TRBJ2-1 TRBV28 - TGTGCCAGCAGTTTAGAAAGTGAGCAGTTCTTC CASSLESEQFF
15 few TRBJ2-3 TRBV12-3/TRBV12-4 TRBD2 TGTGCCAGCAGTAGCGGGGGGGCCGGCACAGATACGCAGTATTTT CASSSGGAGTDTQYF
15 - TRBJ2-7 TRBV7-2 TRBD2 TGTGCCAGCAGCGATAGCGGGGGGAGCTCCTACGAGCAGTACTTC CASSDSGGSSYEQYF